This is a list of T cell receptor beta chains from one sample in a study of blood T cell repertoires in COVID-19. The method was immunoSEQ multiplex PCR; TCRdb's version includes in-frame clones alone and lacks a portion of them. Of 100,000 to 150,000 clones in the sample, over 75% were seen once. Sequencing used peripheral blood. The receptor source for this set is a man aged 80 or over with active or convalescent COVID-19. CDR3s include the opening cysteine and the closing phenylalanine or tryptophan. D genes are given only for firm matches. Size is stated for part of the rows, as once, few or many counts, or as a class when the clone is expanded.

J gene | clone size | V gene | D gene | CDR3 protein | CDR3 DNA
TRBJ1-1 | . | TRBV4-1 | . | CASSQGVVRRENTEAFF | TGCGCCAGCAGCCAGGGCGTGGTTCGGCGAGAGAACACTGAAGCTTTCTTT
TRBJ1-5 | . | TRBV2 | TRBD1 | CASSSGQGRQPQHF | TGTGCCAGCAGCTCCGGACAGGGTAGGCAGCCCCAGCATTTT
TRBJ1-2 | . | TRBV12-3/TRBV12-4 | . | CASSFGTLKGYTF | TGTGCCAGCAGTTTTGGGACACTAAAAGGCTACACCTTC
TRBJ1-5 | . | TRBV19 | . | CASEPRTASGQPQHF | TGTGCCAGTGAACCTCGGACAGCATCGGGTCAGCCCCAGCATTTT
TRBJ1-2 | . | TRBV6-5 | . | CASSTPRQFNYGYTF | TGTGCCAGCAGTACCCCCCGACAGTTTAACTATGGCTACACCTTC
TRBJ2-1 | . | TRBV7-2 | . | CASSLAEGAYNEQFF | TGTGCCAGCAGCTTAGCAGAAGGAGCTTACAATGAGCAGTTCTTC
TRBJ2-1 | . | TRBV10-3 | TRBD2 | CAISRGTSGGHIYNEQFF | TGTGCCATCAGTCGTGGGACTAGCGGGGGGCATATATACAATGAGCAGTTCTTC
TRBJ2-2 | . | TRBV6-2/TRBV6-3 | . | CASSAQTGLSGELFF | TGTGCCAGCAGTGCCCAGACAGGTCTTAGCGGGGAGCTGTTTTTT
TRBJ2-1 | . | TRBV5-1 | TRBD2 | CASSLAIAGYNEQFF | TGCGCCAGCAGCTTGGCCATAGCGGGGTACAATGAGCAGTTCTTC
TRBJ2-1 | . | TRBV7-2 | . | CASSSTSSKQGRRNEQFF | TGTGCCAGCAGCTCAACCTCCTCAAAACAGGGTCGGCGCAATGAGCAGTTCTTC
TRBJ1-3 | . | TRBV12-2 | . | CASRHRTGPLRGNTIYF | TGTGCAAGTCGCCACCGGACAGGTCCCCTCAGGGGAAACACCATATATTTT
TRBJ2-5 | . | TRBV6-2/TRBV6-3 | TRBD2 | CASSYEGLEAETQYF | TGTGCCAGCAGTTACGAGGGACTAGAGGCAGAGACCCAGTACTTC
TRBJ1-2 | . | TRBV30 | TRBD1 | CALGAGGKYGYTF | TGTGCCCTGGGAGCAGGGGGGAAATATGGCTACACCTTC
TRBJ2-5 | . | TRBV5-1 | . | CASSLDSLFFETQYF | TGCGCCAGCAGCTTGGATAGTCTGTTCTTCGAGACCCAGTACTTC
TRBJ2-3 | . | TRBV4-1 | . | CASSQERYRTDTQYF | TGCGCCAGCAGCCAAGAGAGGTATCGCACAGATACGCAGTATTTT
TRBJ2-7 | . | TRBV7-2 | . | CASSPRVTYEQYF | TGTGCCAGCAGCCCCAGGGTGACCTACGAGCAGTACTTC
TRBJ2-3 | . | TRBV7-6 | TRBD2 | CASSLVGLAHTQYF | TGTGCCAGCAGCTTAGTAGGACTAGCACATACGCAGTATTTT
TRBJ1-1 | . | TRBV6-4 | . | CASSVTTNTEAFF | TGTGCCAGCAGTGTTACAACGAACACTGAAGCTTTCTTT
TRBJ2-1 | . | TRBV7-2 | . | CASTTSSSSWYNEQFF | TGTGCCAGCACTACGTCTAGCTCGTCTTGGTACAATGAGCAGTTCTTC
TRBJ1-4 | . | TRBV7-8 | . | CASSLAVAGRAEKLFF | TGTGCCAGCAGCTTAGCTGTAGCGGGTAGGGCTGAAAAACTGTTTTTT
TRBJ2-7 | . | TRBV10-1 | TRBD1 | CASSPIQDRVTYEQYF | TGCGCCAGCAGCCCCATTCAGGACAGGGTGACCTACGAGCAGTACTTC
TRBJ2-7 | . | TRBV19 | . | CASSIRQSYEQYF | TGTGCCAGTAGTATCCGACAGTCCTACGAGCAGTACTTC
TRBJ2-5 | . | TRBV10-3 | TRBD1 | CAISPQGAGETQYF | TGTGCCATCAGTCCACAGGGGGCTGGGGAGACCCAGTACTTC
TRBJ1-5 | . | TRBV4-1 | TRBD1 | CASSPRGTGTYSNQPQHF | TGCGCCAGCAGCCCGAGGGGGACAGGGACATATAGCAATCAGCCCCAGCATTTT
TRBJ2-7 | large | TRBV20-1 | . | CSASETPPGEQYF | TGCAGTGCTAGTGAAACCCCGCCGGGGGAGCAGTACTTC
TRBJ1-2 | once | TRBV27 | TRBD1 | CASRQGAPLNYGYTF | TGTGCCAGTCGACAGGGGGCCCCCCTTAACTATGGCTACACCTTC
TRBJ2-5 | . | TRBV29-1 | TRBD1 | CSVPRTGEETQYF | TGCAGCGTGCCCCGGACAGGGGAGGAGACCCAGTACTTC
TRBJ2-3 | . | TRBV5-4 | . | CASSFKTQGGTDTQYF | TGTGCCAGCAGCTTCAAAACACAGGGAGGGACAGATACGCAGTATTTT
TRBJ1-1 | . | TRBV6-5 | TRBD1 | CASNKGTAQNTEAFF | TGTGCCAGCAATAAAGGGACAGCGCAGAACACTGAAGCTTTCTTT
TRBJ1-2 | . | TRBV29-1 | . | CSVTSPPPSYGYTF | TGCAGCGTAACATCCCCTCCCCCCTCCTATGGCTACACCTTC
TRBJ2-5 | . | TRBV13 | . | CASSVQPSGQETQYF | TGTGCCAGCAGCGTCCAACCGTCGGGCCAAGAGACCCAGTACTTC
TRBJ2-2 | once | TRBV2 | TRBD2 | CASSDGAGGTGELFF | TGTGCCAGCAGTGACGGTGCGGGAGGGACCGGGGAGCTGTTTTTT
TRBJ2-6 | . | TRBV5-1 | . | CASSFGPRASGANVLTF | TGCGCCAGCAGCTTTGGTCCCAGGGCCAGCGGGGCCAACGTCCTGACTTTC
TRBJ2-5 | . | TRBV13 | TRBD2 | CATARTSGGETQYF | TGTGCCACCGCCAGGACTAGCGGGGGGGAGACCCAGTACTTC
TRBJ2-2 | . | TRBV7-6 | TRBD1 | CASSRRQGRDTGELFF | TGTGCCAGCAGCCGAAGACAGGGGCGGGACACCGGGGAGCTGTTTTTT
TRBJ2-1 | . | TRBV7-9 | TRBD2 | CASSYTSGGPNEQFF | TGTGCCAGCAGCTATACTAGCGGGGGGCCCAATGAGCAGTTCTTC
TRBJ1-4 | . | TRBV10-3 | . | CAIRQGGVGDEKLFF | TGTGCCATCAGGCAGGGAGGGGTTGGCGATGAAAAACTGTTTTTT
TRBJ2-3 | . | TRBV30 | . | CAWSRLATSTDTQYF | TGTGCCTGGAGTCGTCTAGCAACGAGCACAGATACGCAGTATTTT
TRBJ2-1 | . | TRBV4-2 | . | CASSQEPRGARGNEQFF | TGTGCCAGCAGCCAAGAACCCCGGGGGGCTCGCGGGAATGAGCAGTTCTTC
TRBJ1-2 | . | TRBV7-2 | . | CASSLGGDYGYTF | TGTGCCAGCAGCTTAGGGGGGGACTATGGCTACACCTTC
TRBJ1-2 | . | TRBV19 | . | CASSTSDSGYTF | TGTGCCAGTAGTACCTCGGACTCTGGCTACACCTTC
TRBJ2-1 | . | TRBV3-1/TRBV3-2 | TRBD1 | CASSYEGQGSDNEQFF | TGTGCCAGCAGCTATGAAGGACAGGGGTCAGACAATGAGCAGTTCTTC
TRBJ1-1 | . | TRBV7-6 | TRBD1 | CASSLGTGGAEAFF | TGTGCCAGCAGCCTAGGGACAGGGGGAGCTGAAGCTTTCTTT
TRBJ1-4 | . | TRBV5-6 | . | CASSLALSGVREKLFF | TGTGCCAGCAGCTTGGCCCTATCAGGGGTAAGAGAAAAACTGTTTTTT
TRBJ1-2 | . | TRBV28 | . | CASNTGNYGYTF | TGTGCCAGCAATACGGGGAACTATGGCTACACCTTC
TRBJ1-6 | . | TRBV19 | TRBD1 | CASSSAGTGRYNSPLHF | TGTGCCAGTAGTAGTGCCGGGACAGGGCGTTATAATTCACCCCTCCACTTT